This note documents a single T cell receptor beta chain sequence. Its antigen is unidentified. The entry originates in a study of cytomegalovirus exposure and HLA in healthy donors. Study observations and caveats: There were some public TCRs occurring in many donors, but most TCR sequences were rare. The authors reported that TCR beta sequences could predict HLA-A and HLA-B alleles. These predictions were accurate for most subjects in the first cohort. Later analysis showed most CMV-associated TCR beta chains appearing HLA-restricted.

The CDR3 is made up of 14 amino acids. With 4 bases removed from V and 5 bases from J, the gap between germline ends came to 14 bases. CDR1 is LGHNA and CDR2 is YSLEER in the germline V gene. PCR used 60 Vbeta primers and 13 Jbeta primers. Produced via immunoSEQ multiplex PCR; TCRdb's table is partial and in-frame only. The table records 100,000 to 150,000 clones, 80% to 90% of them present only once. The V gene is TRBV4-3, the J gene TRBJ2-5, with D hard to call. Sequencing used PBMCs. The sequence was obtained from a man between 45 and 60 years old in good health and CMV-seronegative. The CDR3: CASSPRPGSETQYF. In DNA form, the CDR3 reads TGCGCCAGCAGCCCACGACCCGGGTCGGAGACCCAGTACTTC.